The next 11 T cell receptor beta chains were all read from a single sample in a study of blood T cell repertoires in COVID-19. Here immunoSEQ multiplex PCR was the method, and the copy in TCRdb shows in-frame clones only, minus some. The sample includes roughly 150,000 clones, approximately 85% of them seen just once. The sample taken for sequencing was peripheral blood. These receptors all stem from a man older than 75 with COVID-19, enrolled during active disease.

This chain links TRBV28 with TRBJ2-2, with D possibly TRBD1 on 6 matching bases. Per germline, CDR1 MDHEN and CDR2 SYDVKM. This CDR3 is built from 14 residues. The V and J ends lost 9 bases and 7 bases respectively, with 18 bases between them. CDR3 DNA: TGTGCCAGTGGGGACACGACGCGGAACGGGGAGCTGTTTTTT. This translates into CASGDTTRNGELFF.

The chain joins TRBV5-1 to TRBJ2-1; a possible D gene is TRBD2 (7 bases). Trimming pared 5 bases from V and 4 bases from J, leaving 34 bases between. Germline V gene sequence: CDR1 SGHRS, CDR2 YFSETQ. CDR3 length: 21 residues. CDR3 DNA sequence: TGCGCCAGCAGATCGGGCATGGGAACGGTTACGGGGGGCCGCCCGTACAATGAGCAGTTCTTC. Protein product: CASRSGMGTVTGGRPYNEQFF.

This sequence joins TRBV6-5 and TRBJ1-2; perhaps TRBD1 as D (6 bases). Germline CDR1 MNHEY, CDR2 SVGAGI. The CDR3 is 12 amino acids. Trimming removed 6 bases at V and 4 bases at J, with 9 bases between. CDR3 amino acids: CASRTGIYGYTF. In DNA, the CDR3 is TGTGCCAGCAGAACAGGGATCTATGGCTACACCTTC.

In regard to this clone: Given a far larger clone just one base away, this is likely a sequencing read error. V gene TRBV11-3 combines with J gene TRBJ2-1, with a weak D call TRBD2 (5 bases). Per the germline V gene, CDR1 is SGHNT and CDR2 is YENEEA. The CDR3 is made up of 13 amino acids. CDR3 DNA sequence: TGTGCCAGCAGATTAGGAGGTTACAATGAGCAGTTCTTC. This sequence encodes CASRLGGYNEQFF.

The chain has TRBV6-2 or TRBV6-3 and TRBJ1-1; 9 positions agree with TRBD1. Trimming took 0 bases from V and 6 from J; bases not matched to a gene: 8. This CDR3 is 16 amino acids long. Germline CDR1 is MNHEY and CDR2 is SVGEGT. In DNA, the CDR3 is TGTGCCAGCAGTTACTCGAAAGGGACAGGGATTTCTGAAGCTTTCTTT. This sequence encodes CASSYSKGTGISEAFF.

The chain joins TRBV19 to TRBJ2-2, with 7 bases fitting TRBD1. Trimming removed 5 bases from V and 5 bases from J; junction bases left unmatched: 14. Germline lookup yields CDR1 LNHDA and CDR2 SQIVND (reference sequence). The length of the CDR3 is 17 residues. As DNA, the CDR3 is TGTGCCAGTAGTTGGAACAGGGGAGAGGGGGCAACCGGGGAGCTGTTTTTT. Its translation is CASSWNRGEGATGELFF.

The chain joins TRBV24-1 to TRBJ2-3; D may be TRBD1 (5 bases). Germline CDR1 and CDR2: KGHDR and SFDVKD. V lost 5 bases, J lost 1 base, and 9 bases lay in between. The CDR3 covers 14 residues. In DNA, the CDR3 is TGTGCCACCAGTGGGCAGGGCGGCACAGATACGCAGTATTTT. Protein product: CATSGQGGTDTQYF.

This clone was recorded only once. The V gene is TRBV6-2 or TRBV6-3, the J gene TRBJ1-1; the D gene is possibly TRBD1 (5 bases). The germline V gene encodes CDR1 MNHEY and CDR2 SVGEGT. The CDR3 is 14 residues long. V lost 5 bases and J lost 1, with 11 bases in between. The CDR3 DNA follows: TGTGCCAGCAGTGACCCCGACAGGAACACTGAAGCTTTCTTT. Protein product: CASSDPDRNTEAFF.

Here the CDR3 reads CASSPTAGATGTEAFF. The CDR3 coding sequence is TGTGCCAGCAGCCCGACGGCGGGGGCTACGGGGACTGAAGCTTTCTTT. The chain joins TRBV5-6 to TRBJ1-1; possibly TRBD1 for D (6 bases). V lost 4 bases to trimming and J lost 5 bases, with 21 bases between them. The V gene's germline CDR1 is SGHDT and CDR2 YYEEEE. CDR3 length equals 16 residues.

This chain uses TRBV19 with TRBJ2-7, with TRBD1 matching over 7 bases. The CDR3 consists of 15 residues. V was pared by 3 bases and J by 6 bases, with 11 bases of the junction left unmatched. The germline CDR1 and CDR2 sequences are LNHDA and SQIVND (reference sequence). The CDR3 DNA is TGTGCCAGTAGTATCACCGGGACAGCGTCGGGCGAGCAGTACTTC. Its translation is CASSITGTASGEQYF.

The gene calls are TRBV7-8 and TRBJ2-1, with 11 bases identical to TRBD2. Germline CDR1 reads SGHVS; CDR2 reads FQNEAQ. V shed 1 base and J 7 bases; nucleotides not matched to a gene: 6. The CDR3 consists of 16 residues. This CDR3 reads CASSLGALAGANEQFF. The CDR3 DNA reads TGTGCCAGCAGCTTAGGGGCACTAGCGGGGGCAAATGAGCAGTTCTTC.